These 18 T cell receptor beta chains were sequenced from one sample in a study of neurological immune-mediated disorders. TCRdb itself ran the 5' RACE reads through MiXCR, one entry per CDR3 protein. Of roughly 120,000 distinct CDR3 sequences listed, 3.2% are singletons. The source material was PBMCs. These receptors all stem from a woman in her twenties or thirties with multiple sclerosis.

This clonotype was picked up a small number of times. The chain has TRBV6-2 or TRBV6-3 and TRBJ2-2; TRBD2 might be the D (5 bases). The germline V and J ends were trimmed by 4 bases and 3 bases, with 12 bases remaining between them. Germline loops: CDR1 MNHEY, CDR2 SVGEGT. The CDR3 runs 15 residues. The CDR3 DNA follows: TGTGCCAGCAGTTCGGGGAGCGTTGACACCGGGGAGCTGTTTTTT. This sequence encodes CASSSGSVDTGELFF.

In this sample, this clonotype turned up many times. The rearrangement joins TRBV29-1 to TRBJ1-2; tentative D call: TRBD1 (5 bases). Trimming took 3 bases from V and 6 from J, leaving 14 bases between them. Germline CDR1 SQVTM, CDR2 ANQGSEA. This CDR3 has 13 amino acids. The CDR3 loop is CSVEFGGTDGYTF. In DNA, the CDR3 is TGCAGCGTTGAGTTCGGGGGAACGGATGGCTACACCTTC.

This clonotype was observed many times. The rearrangement uses TRBV5-1 and TRBJ2-7; the match to TRBD2 covers 10 bases. V trimming: 7 bases; J trimming: 4 bases; junction bases outside the gene matches: 11. This CDR3 has 15 residues. Per the germline V gene, CDR1 is SGHRS and CDR2 is YFSETQ. The CDR3 DNA reads as TGCGCCAGCCGATGGGGCTCTAGCGGGAGTTACGAGCAGTACTTC. This codes for CASRWGSSGSYEQYF.

This clonotype was seen a handful of times. The chain recombines TRBV18 with TRBJ1-2; a possible D gene is TRBD1 (5 bases). The V end lost 3 bases, the J end lost 5 bases, and 10 bases lay between the germline ends. Per germline, CDR1 KGHSH and CDR2 LQKENI. The CDR3 is 13 residues long. CDR3 nucleotides: TGTGCCAGCTCACCGGAGCAGGGATATGGCTACACCTTC. Amino acids: CASSPEQGYGYTF.

This clonotype was detected ten times or more. The chain links TRBV6-2 or TRBV6-3 to TRBJ2-1; D is unclear. The CDR3 has 15 amino acids. Trimming took off 6 bases at V and 2 bases at J, with 14 bases between the two ends. CDR1 and CDR2 from the germline V gene are MNHEY and SVGEGT. Here the CDR3 DNA reads TGTGCCAGCAGACCCGGGTCAAGGACCTACAATGAGCAGTTCTTC. Translating it yields CASRPGSRTYNEQFF.

This clonotype was counted ten times or more. The chain has TRBV5-6 and TRBJ1-2; D unresolved. This CDR3 has 13 amino acids. Germline V gene lookup returns CDR1 SGHDT and CDR2 YYEEEE. Trimming left V 0 bases short and J 8 bases short, with 11 bases between. The CDR3 DNA follows: TGTGCCAGCAGCTTGGATTTAGGGTACGGCTACACCTTC. This gives the protein CASSLDLGYGYTF.

The sample holds many counts of this clonotype. V gene TRBV4-1 combines with J gene TRBJ1-3, with no clear D. V was trimmed by 1 base and J by 1 base, leaving 11 bases between them. CDR1 is MGHRA and CDR2 is YSYEKL in the germline V gene. The CDR3 contains 16 residues. CDR3 sequence reads: CASSQVEDLSGNTIYF. DNA for the CDR3: TGCGCCAGCAGCCAAGTCGAGGACCTTTCTGGAAACACCATATATTTT.

This clonotype was picked up a small number of times. Given a much more abundant clone one base away, this may be a read error. The V and J genes are TRBV6-5 and TRBJ1-5, with D uncertain. Germline V CDR1 and CDR2: MNHEY, SVGAGI. CDR3 length: 13 amino acids. In DNA, the CDR3 is TGTGCCAGCAGTCAGCCGGGAGGTCAGCCCCAGAATTTT. Encoded protein: CASSQPGGQPQNF.

This clonotype was recorded at least ten times. The chain carries TRBV7-9 and TRBJ1-2; weak D call: TRBD1 (5 bases). Per germline, CDR1 SEHNR and CDR2 FQNEAQ (reference sequence). The V end lost 0 bases, the J end lost 7 bases, and 6 bases lay between the germline ends. The CDR3 covers 12 residues. CDR3: CASSLAGGGYTF. The CDR3 DNA is TGTGCCAGCAGCTTAGCCGGGGGTGGCTACACCTTC.

This clonotype was recorded a few times. The J gene is TRBJ1-6, the V gene TRBV5-1; TRBD1 aligns across 8 bases. V lost 4 bases and J lost 7; bases outside the gene matches: 7. Germline V gene data show CDR1 as SGHRS and CDR2 as YFSETQ. The CDR3 contains 15 residues. The CDR3 reads CASSRWTGNNSPLHF. Written as DNA, the CDR3 is TGCGCCAGCAGCCGCTGGACAGGGAACAATTCACCCCTCCACTTT.

In this sample, this clonotype turned up many times. The chain is built from TRBV20-1 and TRBJ2-1, with TRBD2 matching 9 bases. V shed 0 bases and J 7 bases; nucleotides not matched to a gene: 7. This CDR3 is built from 15 residues. From germline, CDR1 is DFQATT and CDR2 SNEGSKA (reference sequence). CDR3 in amino acids: CSARDLGLARNEQFF. In DNA, the CDR3 is TGCAGTGCTAGAGATCTGGGACTAGCCCGGAATGAGCAGTTCTTC.

This clonotype was detected only a few times. V gene TRBV7-2 combines with J gene TRBJ2-1; perhaps TRBD1 as D (6 bases). The V gene lost 1 base and the J gene lost 0 bases, with 10 bases spanning the gap. This CDR3 has 16 amino acids. Germline V gene lookup returns CDR1 SGHTA and CDR2 FQGNSA. This CDR3 is CASSLGGGFSYNEQFF. The CDR3 DNA reads as TGTGCCAGCAGCTTAGGAGGGGGTTTCTCCTACAATGAGCAGTTCTTC.

This sequence joins TRBV20-1 and TRBJ2-7; 10 positions match TRBD2. Germline loops: CDR1 DFQATT, CDR2 SNEGSKA (reference sequence). V dropped 4 bases and J dropped 7; count of bases not matched to a gene: 10. The CDR3 has 14 residues. CDR3 loop: CSAKRSGRAREQYF. In DNA form, the CDR3 reads TGCAGTGCTAAGAGAAGCGGGAGGGCCAGGGAGCAGTACTTC.

This clonotype was picked up a small number of times. The chain joins TRBV5-1 to TRBJ1-5, with D perhaps matching TRBD1 (6 bases). Trimming cost V 3 bases and J 3 bases, with 10 bases left between them. Germline CDR1 reads SGHRS; CDR2 reads YFSETQ. There are 14 residues in the CDR3. The CDR3 DNA follows: TGCGCCAGCAGCTCGGGGGCTTACAATCAGCCCCAGCATTTT. Translating it yields CASSSGAYNQPQHF.

This clonotype was observed at least ten times. The rearrangement joins TRBV20-1 to TRBJ2-4; D may match TRBD1 or TRBD2 (5 bases each). The germline V gene has CDR1 DFQATT and CDR2 SNEGSKA (reference sequence). Trimming removed 5 bases at V and 5 bases at J, with 10 bases between. The CDR3 is 12 residues long. In nucleotides, the CDR3 is TGCAGTGCTTACTCGGGACAAAACATTCAGTACTTC. Amino acid sequence: CSAYSGQNIQYF.

This clonotype was detected ten times or more. The chain links TRBV7-2 to TRBJ2-3, with D possibly TRBD1 on 6 matching bases. V lost 8 bases to trimming and J lost 3 bases, with 12 bases between them. Germline V CDR1 and CDR2: SGHTA, FQGNSA. This CDR3 has 13 residues. The CDR3 loop is CASGQRGTDTQYF. In DNA form, the CDR3 reads TGTGCCAGCGGACAGCGAGGTACAGATACGCAGTATTTT.

This clonotype has a count of ten or more. This chain links TRBV7-8 with TRBJ2-6, with 7 bases identical to TRBD1. Germline CDR1 is SGHVS and CDR2 is FQNEAQ. CDR3 length equals 17 residues. The trim removed 1 base at V and 2 bases at J, leaving 5 bases unmatched. For the CDR3, the DNA is TGTGCCAGCAGCTTAGTTCAGGGACAGACTGGGGCCAACGTCCTGACTTTC. Protein product: CASSLVQGQTGANVLTF.

In this sample, this clonotype turned up many times. The gene calls are TRBV20-1 and TRBJ2-2; D ambiguous. This CDR3 is 12 amino acids long. Germline assignment: CDR1 DFQATT and CDR2 SNEGSKA (reference sequence). The V and J ends lost 6 bases and 4 bases respectively, with 9 bases between them. The CDR3: CSAQFITGELFF. CDR3 coding DNA: TGCAGTGCGCAGTTTATCACCGGGGAGCTGTTTTTT.